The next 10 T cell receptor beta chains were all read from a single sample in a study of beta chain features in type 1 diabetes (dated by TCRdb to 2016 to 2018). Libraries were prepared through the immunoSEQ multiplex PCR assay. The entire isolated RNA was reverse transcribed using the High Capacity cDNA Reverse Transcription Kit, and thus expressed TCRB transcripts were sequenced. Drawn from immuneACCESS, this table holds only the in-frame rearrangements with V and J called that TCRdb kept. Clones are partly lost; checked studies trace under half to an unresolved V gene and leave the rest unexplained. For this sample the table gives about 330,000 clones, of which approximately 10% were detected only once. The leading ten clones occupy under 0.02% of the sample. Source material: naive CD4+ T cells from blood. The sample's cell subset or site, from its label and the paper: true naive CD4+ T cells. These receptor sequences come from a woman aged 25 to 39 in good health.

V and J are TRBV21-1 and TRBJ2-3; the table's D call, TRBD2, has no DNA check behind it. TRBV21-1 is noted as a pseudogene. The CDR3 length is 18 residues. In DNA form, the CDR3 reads TGTGCCAGCAGCACCCATGAGGGCCCTAGCGGGAGAAATGGTACGCAGTATTTT. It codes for CASSTHEGPSGRNGTQYF.

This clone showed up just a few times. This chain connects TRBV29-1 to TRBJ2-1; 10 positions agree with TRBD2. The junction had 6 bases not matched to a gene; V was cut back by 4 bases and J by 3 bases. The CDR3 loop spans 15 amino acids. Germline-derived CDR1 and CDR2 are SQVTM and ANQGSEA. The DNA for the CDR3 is TGCAGCGTTGGGCCTAGCGGGAGTTTCTACAATGAGCAGTTCTTC. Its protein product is CSVGPSGSFYNEQFF.

This chain's CDR3 is CASSLNHRGNQPQHF. The CDR3 bases are TGTGCCAGCAGCTTAAACCATCGAGGCAATCAGCCCCAGCATTTT. This chain connects TRBV7-2 to TRBJ1-5; D not certain. The V end was cut by 2 bases, the J end by 2 bases, with 10 bases between. The CDR3 loop spans 15 amino acids. The germline V gene has CDR1 SGHTA and CDR2 FQGNSA.

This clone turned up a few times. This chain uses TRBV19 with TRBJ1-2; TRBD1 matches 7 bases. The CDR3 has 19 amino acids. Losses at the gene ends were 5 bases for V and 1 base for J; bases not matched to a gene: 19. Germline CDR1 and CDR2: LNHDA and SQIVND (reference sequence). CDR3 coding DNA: TGTGCCAGTAGTTTTCCGACAGGGCACTCGACTCCTCTTAACTATGGCTACACCTTC. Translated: CASSFPTGHSTPLNYGYTF.

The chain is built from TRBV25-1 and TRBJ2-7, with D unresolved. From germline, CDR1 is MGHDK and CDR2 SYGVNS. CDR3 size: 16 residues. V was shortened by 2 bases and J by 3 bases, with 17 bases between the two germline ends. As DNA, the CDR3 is TGTGCCAGCAGTGAACCCGGCCCCTTGGCTAGCTACGAGCAGTACTTC. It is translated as CASSEPGPLASYEQYF.

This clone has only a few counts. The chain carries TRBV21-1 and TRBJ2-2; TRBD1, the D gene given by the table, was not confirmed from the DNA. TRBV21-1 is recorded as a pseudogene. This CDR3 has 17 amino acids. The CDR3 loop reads CASSAGTRELNTGELFF. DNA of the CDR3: TGTGCCAGCAGCGCAGGGACACGCGAATTGAACACCGGGGAGCTGTTTTTT.

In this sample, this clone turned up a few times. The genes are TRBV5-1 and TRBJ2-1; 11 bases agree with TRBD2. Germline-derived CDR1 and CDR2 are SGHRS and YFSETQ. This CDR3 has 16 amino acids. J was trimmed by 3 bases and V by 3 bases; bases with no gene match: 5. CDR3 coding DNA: TGCGCCAGCAGCTCAGGGACTAGCGGTATCTACAATGAGCAGTTCTTC. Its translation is CASSSGTSGIYNEQFF.

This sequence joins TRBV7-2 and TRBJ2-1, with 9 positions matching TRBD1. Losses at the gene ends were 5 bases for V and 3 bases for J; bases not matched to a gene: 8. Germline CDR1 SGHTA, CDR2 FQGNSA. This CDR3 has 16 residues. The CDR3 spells CASSTLGTGLYNEQFF. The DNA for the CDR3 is TGTGCCAGCAGCACGCTCGGGACAGGGCTCTACAATGAGCAGTTCTTC. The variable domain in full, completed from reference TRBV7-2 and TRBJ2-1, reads GAGVSQSPSNKVTEKGKDVELRCDPISGHTALYWYRQSLGQGLEFLIYFQGNSAPDKSGLPSDRFSAERTGGSVSTLTIQRTQQEDSAVYLCASSTLGTGLYNEQFFGPGTRLTVL.

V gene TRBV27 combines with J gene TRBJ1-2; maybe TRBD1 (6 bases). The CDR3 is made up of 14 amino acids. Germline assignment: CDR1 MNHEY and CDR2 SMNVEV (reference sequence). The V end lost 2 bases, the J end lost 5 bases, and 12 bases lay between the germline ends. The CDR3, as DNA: TGTGCCAGCAGTTTAGGGGGCGCTGGGTATGGCTACACCTTC. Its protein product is CASSLGGAGYGYTF.

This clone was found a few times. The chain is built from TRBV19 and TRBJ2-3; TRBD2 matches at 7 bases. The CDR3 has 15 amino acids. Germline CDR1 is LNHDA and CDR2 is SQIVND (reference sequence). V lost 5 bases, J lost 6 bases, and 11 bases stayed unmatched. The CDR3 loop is CASSPATQGGDTQYF. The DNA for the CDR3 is TGTGCCAGTAGTCCCGCGACCCAGGGAGGGGATACGCAGTATTTT.